This is a list of T cell receptor beta chains from one sample in a study of T cells after yellow fever vaccination. TCRdb ran MiXCR on the 5' RACE reads and lists one entry per CDR3 protein. The profile covers 95,000 to 100,000 distinct CDR3 sequences, with roughly 5.8% appearing a single time and over 40% taken by the ten largest. This specimen was CD8+ T cells sorted from PBMCs, taken 10 days after the yellow fever booster vaccination. The origin of the receptors is a young man who received the YFV17D yellow fever vaccine. Both conserved end residues are part of each CDR3.

v_call: TRBV14
j_call: TRBJ2-7
cdr3_aa: CASSQISGGPTGEQYF

v_call: TRBV7-2
j_call: TRBJ2-3
cdr3_aa: CASSSIRKTGLYTDTQYF

v_call: TRBV11-2
j_call: TRBJ2-7
cdr3_aa: CASSLGLGYEQYF

v_call: TRBV12-3/TRBV12-4
j_call: TRBJ2-5
cdr3_aa: CASSSGTSGGAETQYF

v_call: TRBV12-3/TRBV12-4
j_call: TRBJ2-1
cdr3_aa: CASSSGGAQAYNEQFF

v_call: TRBV10-1
j_call: TRBJ2-5
cdr3_aa: CASSCSGAKETQYF

v_call: TRBV12-3/TRBV12-4
j_call: TRBJ2-2
cdr3_aa: CASAPGEMNTGELFF

v_call: TRBV12-3/TRBV12-4
j_call: TRBJ2-3
cdr3_aa: CASSFLLTDDSTDTQYF

v_call: TRBV20-1
j_call: TRBJ1-2
cdr3_aa: CSAQLDLDIYGYTF

v_call: TRBV27
j_call: TRBJ1-6
cdr3_aa: CASSHGNSPLHF

v_call: TRBV7-8
j_call: TRBJ1-1
cdr3_aa: CASSLYWGGTEAFF

v_call: TRBV5-6
j_call: TRBJ1-4
cdr3_aa: CASSPNPSDSWGLFF

v_call: TRBV5-1
j_call: TRBJ1-1
cdr3_aa: CASSWGQINTEAFF

v_call: TRBV7-3
j_call: TRBJ2-3
cdr3_aa: CASRRTSGGTDTQYF

v_call: TRBV14
j_call: TRBJ2-2
cdr3_aa: CASSQDRTGELFF

v_call: TRBV6-5
j_call: TRBJ2-3
cdr3_aa: CASSYSSGGDTDTQYF

v_call: TRBV3-1
j_call: TRBJ2-7
cdr3_aa: CASSPGLAGEQYF

v_call: TRBV9
j_call: TRBJ1-2
cdr3_aa: CASTQAGTGAYTF

v_call: TRBV20-1
j_call: TRBJ2-3
cdr3_aa: CSATGRDVLDGRSQYF

v_call: TRBV27
j_call: TRBJ2-5
cdr3_aa: CASSFVGETQYF

v_call: TRBV27
j_call: TRBJ2-7
cdr3_aa: CASSSQDRVYYEQYF

v_call: TRBV10-3
j_call: TRBJ2-3
cdr3_aa: CAIEARNSTDTQYF

v_call: TRBV7-2
j_call: TRBJ2-1
cdr3_aa: CASSLAEYAREHGEFF

v_call: TRBV12-3/TRBV12-4
j_call: TRBJ2-7
cdr3_aa: CASSNRKAGSYEQYF

v_call: TRBV6-5
j_call: TRBJ2-7
cdr3_aa: CASSPGWGNYEQYF

v_call: TRBV7-3
j_call: TRBJ2-1
cdr3_aa: CASSRGQGDNEQFF

v_call: TRBV7-9
j_call: TRBJ2-1
cdr3_aa: CASSFDLDEQFF

v_call: TRBV5-1
j_call: TRBJ2-3
cdr3_aa: CASSLRGDRVNTDTQYF

v_call: TRBV12-3/TRBV12-4
j_call: TRBJ2-3
cdr3_aa: CASSLAGTQYF

v_call: TRBV3-1
j_call: TRBJ2-3
cdr3_aa: CASSQTYLRPTDTQYF

v_call: TRBV4-1
j_call: TRBJ2-1
cdr3_aa: CASSQAGEPSYNEQFF

v_call: TRBV6-2/TRBV6-3
j_call: TRBJ1-5
cdr3_aa: CASSWTGFQGEPQHF

v_call: TRBV6-6
j_call: TRBJ2-3
cdr3_aa: CASSLGTVPRTDTQYF

v_call: TRBV5-1
j_call: TRBJ1-5
cdr3_aa: CASSLGGVNQPQHF

v_call: TRBV5-1
j_call: TRBJ1-1
cdr3_aa: CASSQGQGRTEAFF

v_call: TRBV7-9
j_call: TRBJ2-1
cdr3_aa: CASSYFRVDEQFF

v_call: TRBV29-1
j_call: TRBJ1-2
cdr3_aa: CSVETGNYGYTF

v_call: TRBV7-2
j_call: TRBJ2-5
cdr3_aa: CASSPLAGPGTQYF

v_call: TRBV10-3
j_call: TRBJ2-1
cdr3_aa: CAISESRGSGEQFF

v_call: TRBV9
j_call: TRBJ2-1
cdr3_aa: CASREGLAGPQGNEQFF

v_call: TRBV29-1
j_call: TRBJ1-2
cdr3_aa: CGGGGTFYGYTF

v_call: TRBV9
j_call: TRBJ2-2
cdr3_aa: CASSARGLGTGELFF

v_call: TRBV7-2
j_call: TRBJ2-2
cdr3_aa: CASSLAGWYGEGTGELFF

v_call: TRBV20-1
j_call: TRBJ2-3
cdr3_aa: CSARESRAYSTDTQYF

v_call: TRBV7-9
j_call: TRBJ1-2
cdr3_aa: CASSEQVYGYTF

v_call: TRBV6-6
j_call: TRBJ2-1
cdr3_aa: CASSWSSETYNEQFF

v_call: TRBV3-1
j_call: TRBJ1-2
cdr3_aa: CASSQSFQGAVDGYTF

v_call: TRBV12-5
j_call: TRBJ1-1
cdr3_aa: CASGLATTGNTEAFF

v_call: TRBV23-1
j_call: TRBJ2-2
cdr3_aa: CASIWAVNTGELFF

v_call: TRBV3-1
j_call: TRBJ2-2
cdr3_aa: CASSPSLATGELFF

v_call: TRBV7-2
j_call: TRBJ2-2
cdr3_aa: CASSLGYGHRELFF

v_call: TRBV7-2
j_call: TRBJ2-3
cdr3_aa: CASSPPPRGRDSTQYF

v_call: TRBV12-3/TRBV12-4
j_call: TRBJ1-5
cdr3_aa: CASSFRGLNQPQHF

v_call: TRBV6-5
j_call: TRBJ2-7
cdr3_aa: CASGEVVAVDTYEQYF

v_call: TRBV4-2
j_call: TRBJ2-5
cdr3_aa: CASSQGSTLAGGETQYF

v_call: TRBV7-9
j_call: TRBJ2-7
cdr3_aa: CASSVGGKGYEQYF

v_call: TRBV19
j_call: TRBJ2-3
cdr3_aa: CASSRWADTQYF